This TCR beta chain is drawn from a study of OX40 agonist ivuxolimab in advanced cancers. Study background: A partial response was reached by three patients: one with hepatocellular carcinoma and two with cutaneous melanoma.

Trimming at V came to 4 bases and at J to 0 bases, leaving 8 bases not matched to a gene. This CDR3 has 16 residues. Per germline, CDR1 SGHVS and CDR2 FQNEAQ. Assay used: immunoSEQ multiplex PCR; TCRdb lists only in-frame clones, some missing. The sample lists roughly 71,000 clones; around 88% were seen once. The sample was CD4+ or CD8+ T cells sorted from blood, taken in a trial of the OX40 agonist ivuxolimab. V and J are TRBV7-8 and TRBJ1-1; 7 nucleotides match TRBD1. This clonotype was sampled from an adult with an advanced solid tumor such as melanoma, head and neck, liver or kidney cancer. The CDR3 DNA reads TGTGCCAGCAGCTCCTCAAGGACAGGATTGAACACTGAAGCTTTCTTT. Translating gives CASSSSRTGLNTEAFF.